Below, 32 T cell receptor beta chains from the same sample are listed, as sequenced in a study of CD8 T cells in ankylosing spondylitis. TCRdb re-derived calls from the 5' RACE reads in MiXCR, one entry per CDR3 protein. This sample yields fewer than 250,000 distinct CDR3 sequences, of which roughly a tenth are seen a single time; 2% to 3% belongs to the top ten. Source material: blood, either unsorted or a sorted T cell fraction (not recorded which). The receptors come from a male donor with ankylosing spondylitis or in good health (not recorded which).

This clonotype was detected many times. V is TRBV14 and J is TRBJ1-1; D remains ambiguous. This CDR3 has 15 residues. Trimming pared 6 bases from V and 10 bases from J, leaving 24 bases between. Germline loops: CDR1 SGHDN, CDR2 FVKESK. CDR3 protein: CASSGINTNPWLAFF. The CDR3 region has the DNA TGTGCCAGCAGTGGGATAAACACGAACCCGTGGCTAGCTTTCTTT. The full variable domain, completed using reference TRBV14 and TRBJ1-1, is EAGVTQFPSHSVIEKGQTVTLRCDPISGHDNLYWYRRVMGKEIKFLLHFVKESKQDESGMPNNRFLAERTGGTYSTLKVQPAELEDSGVYFCASSGINTNPWLAFFGQGTRLTVV.

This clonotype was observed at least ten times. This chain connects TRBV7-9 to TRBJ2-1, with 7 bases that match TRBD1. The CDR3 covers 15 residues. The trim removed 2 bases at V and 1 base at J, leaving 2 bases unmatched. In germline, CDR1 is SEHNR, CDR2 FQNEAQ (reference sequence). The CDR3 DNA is TGTGCCAGCAGCTTAAAGGGGGCATCCTACAATGAGCAGTTCTTC. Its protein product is CASSLKGASYNEQFF.

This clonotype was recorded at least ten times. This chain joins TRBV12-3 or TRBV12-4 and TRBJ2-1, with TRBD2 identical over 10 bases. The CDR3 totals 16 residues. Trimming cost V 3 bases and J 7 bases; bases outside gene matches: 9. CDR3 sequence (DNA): TGTGCCAGCAGTTTCGAAGCGGGGGGGCCGGGGAATGAGCAGTTCTTC. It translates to CASSFEAGGPGNEQFF.

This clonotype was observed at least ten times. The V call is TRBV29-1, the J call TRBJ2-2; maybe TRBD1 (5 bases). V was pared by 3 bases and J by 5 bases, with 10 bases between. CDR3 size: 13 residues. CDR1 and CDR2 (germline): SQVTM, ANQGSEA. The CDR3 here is CSVDWGGTGELFF. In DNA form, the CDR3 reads TGCAGCGTTGACTGGGGCGGTACCGGGGAGCTGTTTTTT.

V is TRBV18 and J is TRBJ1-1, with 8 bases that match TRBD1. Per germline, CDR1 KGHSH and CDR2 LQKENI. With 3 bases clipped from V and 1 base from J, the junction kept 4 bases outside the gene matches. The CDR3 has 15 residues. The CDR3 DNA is TGTGCCAGCTCACCCCGGACAGGGCAGAACACTGAAGCTTTCTTT. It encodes CASSPRTGQNTEAFF.

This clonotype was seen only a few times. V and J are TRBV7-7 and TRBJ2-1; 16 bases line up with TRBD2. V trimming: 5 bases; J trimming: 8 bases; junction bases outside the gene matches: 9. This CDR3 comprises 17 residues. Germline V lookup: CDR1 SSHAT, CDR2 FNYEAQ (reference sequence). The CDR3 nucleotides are TGTGCCAGCAGCACTAGGGGACTAGCGGGGGGGGCCTATGAGCAGTTCTTC. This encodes CASSTRGLAGGAYEQFF.

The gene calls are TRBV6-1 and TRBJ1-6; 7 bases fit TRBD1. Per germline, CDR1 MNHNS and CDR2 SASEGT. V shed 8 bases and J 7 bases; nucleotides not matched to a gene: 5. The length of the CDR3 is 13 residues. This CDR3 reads CASGPGGNSPLHF. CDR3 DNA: TGTGCCAGCGGGCCAGGGGGAAATTCACCCCTCCACTTT.

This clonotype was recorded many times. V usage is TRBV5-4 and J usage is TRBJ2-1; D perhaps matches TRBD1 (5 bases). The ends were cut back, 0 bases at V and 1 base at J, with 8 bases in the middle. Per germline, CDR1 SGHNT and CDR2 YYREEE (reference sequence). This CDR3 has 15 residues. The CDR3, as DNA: TGTGCCAGCAGCTTGGGGGGCCTGTCCTACAATGAGCAGTTCTTC. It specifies CASSLGGLSYNEQFF.

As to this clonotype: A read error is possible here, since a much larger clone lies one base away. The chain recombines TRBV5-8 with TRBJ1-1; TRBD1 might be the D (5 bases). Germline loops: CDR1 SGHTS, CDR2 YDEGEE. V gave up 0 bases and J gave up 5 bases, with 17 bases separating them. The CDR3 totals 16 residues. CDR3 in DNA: TGTGCCAGCAGCTTGGTCGTAGGGGTCGGGAGGACTGAAGCTTTCTTT. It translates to CASSLVVGVGRTEAFF.

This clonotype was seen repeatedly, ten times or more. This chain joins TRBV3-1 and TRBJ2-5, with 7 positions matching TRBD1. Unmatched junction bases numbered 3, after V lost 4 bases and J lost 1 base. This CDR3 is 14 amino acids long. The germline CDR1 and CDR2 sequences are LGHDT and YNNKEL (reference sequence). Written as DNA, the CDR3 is TGTGCCAGCAGCCGAAGACAGGGCCAAGAGACCCAGTACTTC. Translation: CASSRRQGQETQYF.

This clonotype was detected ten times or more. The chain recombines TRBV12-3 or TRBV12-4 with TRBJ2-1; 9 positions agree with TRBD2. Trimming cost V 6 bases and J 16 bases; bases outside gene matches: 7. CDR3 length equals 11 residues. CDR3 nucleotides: TGTGCCAGCAGCCTATTGGGACTAGCCTTCTTC. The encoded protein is CASSLLGLAFF.

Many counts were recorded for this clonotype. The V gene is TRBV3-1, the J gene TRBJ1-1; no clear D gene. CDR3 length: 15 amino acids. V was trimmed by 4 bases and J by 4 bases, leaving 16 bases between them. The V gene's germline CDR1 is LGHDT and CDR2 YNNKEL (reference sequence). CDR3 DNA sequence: TGTGCCAGCAGCCCTCTGGTGGGTATTGGCACTGAAGCTTTCTTT. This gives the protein CASSPLVGIGTEAFF.

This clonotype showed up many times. CDR3 coding DNA: TGTGCCAGCAGCCCCTTTGGTAGCGGGGCGAGGACAGATACGCAGTATTTT. Translating gives CASSPFGSGARTDTQYF. The genes are TRBV7-2 and TRBJ2-3; 8 bases match TRBD2. In germline, CDR1 is SGHTA, CDR2 FQGNSA. This CDR3 contains 17 residues. Trimming at V came to 5 bases and at J to 3 bases, leaving 13 bases not matched to a gene.

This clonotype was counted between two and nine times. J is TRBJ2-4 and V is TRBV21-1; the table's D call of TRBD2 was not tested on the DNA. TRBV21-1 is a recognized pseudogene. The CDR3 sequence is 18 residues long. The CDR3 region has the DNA TGTGCCAGCAGCAAAGAAGGGATCGACTACTTTGCCAAAAACATTCAGTACTTC. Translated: CASSKEGIDYFAKNIQYF.

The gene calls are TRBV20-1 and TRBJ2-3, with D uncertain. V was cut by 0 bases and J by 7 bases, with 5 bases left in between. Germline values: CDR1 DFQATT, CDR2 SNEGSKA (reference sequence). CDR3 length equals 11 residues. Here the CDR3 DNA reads TGCAGTGCTAGAGATGGGAATACGCAGTATTTT. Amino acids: CSARDGNTQYF.

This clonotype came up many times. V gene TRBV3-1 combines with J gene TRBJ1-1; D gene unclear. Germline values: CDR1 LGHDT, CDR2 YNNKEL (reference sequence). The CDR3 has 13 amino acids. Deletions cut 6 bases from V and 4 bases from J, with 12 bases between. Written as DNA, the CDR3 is TGTGCCAGCAGTCAAACGGGGAGCACTGAAGCTTTCTTT. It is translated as CASSQTGSTEAFF.

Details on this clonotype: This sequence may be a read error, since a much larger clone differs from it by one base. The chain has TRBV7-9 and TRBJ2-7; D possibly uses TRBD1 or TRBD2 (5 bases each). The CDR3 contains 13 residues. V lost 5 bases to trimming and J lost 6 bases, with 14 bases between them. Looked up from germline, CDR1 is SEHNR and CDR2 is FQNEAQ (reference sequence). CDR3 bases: TGTGCCAGCAGCCCGGGACGGACATGCGAGCAGTACTTC. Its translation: CASSPGRTCEQYF.

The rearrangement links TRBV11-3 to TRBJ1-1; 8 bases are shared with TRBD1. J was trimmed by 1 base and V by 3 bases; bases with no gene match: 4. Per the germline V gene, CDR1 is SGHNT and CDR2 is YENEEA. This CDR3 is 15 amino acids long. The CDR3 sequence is CASSFQGARNTEAFF. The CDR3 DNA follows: TGTGCCAGCAGCTTCCAGGGGGCCAGGAACACTGAAGCTTTCTTT.

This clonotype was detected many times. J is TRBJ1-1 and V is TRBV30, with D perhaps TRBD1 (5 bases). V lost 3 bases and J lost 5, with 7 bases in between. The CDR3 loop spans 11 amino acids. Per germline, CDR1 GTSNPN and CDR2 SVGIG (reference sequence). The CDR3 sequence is CAWRGRTEAFF. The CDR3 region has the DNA TGTGCCTGGAGGGGACGGACTGAAGCTTTCTTT.

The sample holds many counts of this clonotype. Written as DNA, the CDR3 is TGCAGTGCTAGAGAAACAGGGGGTACAAATCAGCCCCAGCATTTT. Translated, it gives CSARETGGTNQPQHF. The V gene is TRBV20-1, the J gene TRBJ1-5; 8 bases are shared with TRBD1. This CDR3 region has 15 residues. Trimming took 0 bases from V and 4 from J; bases not matched to a gene: 5. Germline values: CDR1 DFQATT, CDR2 SNEGSKA (reference sequence).

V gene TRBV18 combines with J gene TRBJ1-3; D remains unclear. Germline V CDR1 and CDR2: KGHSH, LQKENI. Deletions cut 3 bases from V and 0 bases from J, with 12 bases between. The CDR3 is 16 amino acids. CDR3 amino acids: CASSPATPGSGNTIYF. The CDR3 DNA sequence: TGTGCCAGCTCACCCGCCACCCCTGGCTCTGGAAACACCATATATTTT. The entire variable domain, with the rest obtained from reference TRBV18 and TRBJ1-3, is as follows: NAGVMQNPRHLVRRRGQEARLRCSPMKGHSHVYWYRQLPEEGLKFMVYLQKENIIDESGMPKERFSAEFPKEGPSILRIQQVVRGDSAAYFCASSPATPGSGNTIYFGEGSWLTVV.

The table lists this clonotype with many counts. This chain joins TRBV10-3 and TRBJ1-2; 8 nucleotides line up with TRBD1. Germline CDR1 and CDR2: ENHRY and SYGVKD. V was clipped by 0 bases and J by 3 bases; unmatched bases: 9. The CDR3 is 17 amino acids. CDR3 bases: TGTGCCATCAGTGAGTCGGCTCACCTGACAGGGGACTATGGCTACACCTTC. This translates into CAISESAHLTGDYGYTF.

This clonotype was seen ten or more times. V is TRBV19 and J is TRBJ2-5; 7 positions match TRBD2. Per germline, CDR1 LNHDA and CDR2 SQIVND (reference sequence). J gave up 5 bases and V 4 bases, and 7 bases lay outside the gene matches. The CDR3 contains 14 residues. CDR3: CASSKTSAAETQYF. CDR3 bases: TGTGCCAGTAGTAAAACTAGCGCCGCCGAGACCCAGTACTTC. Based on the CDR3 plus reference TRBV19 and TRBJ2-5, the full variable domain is DGGITQSPKYLFRKEGQNVTLSCEQNLNHDAMYWYRQDPGQGLRLIYYSQIVNDFQKGDIAEGYSVSREKKESFPLTVTSAQKNPTAFYLCASSKTSAAETQYFGPGTRLLVL.

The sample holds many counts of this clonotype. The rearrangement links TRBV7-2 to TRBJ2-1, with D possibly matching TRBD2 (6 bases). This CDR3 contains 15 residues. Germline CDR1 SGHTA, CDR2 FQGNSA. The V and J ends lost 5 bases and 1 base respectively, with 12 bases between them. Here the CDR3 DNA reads TGTGCCAGCAGCCCCGGGGGATCATCCTACAATGAGCAGTTCTTC. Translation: CASSPGGSSYNEQFF.

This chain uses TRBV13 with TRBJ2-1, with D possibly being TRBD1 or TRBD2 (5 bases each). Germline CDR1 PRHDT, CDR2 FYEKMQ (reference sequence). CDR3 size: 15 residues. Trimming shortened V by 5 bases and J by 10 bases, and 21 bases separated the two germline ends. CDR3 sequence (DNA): TGTGCCAGCAGCCATCGTGGGGGATTAATGAAGGAGCAGTTCTTC. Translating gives CASSHRGGLMKEQFF. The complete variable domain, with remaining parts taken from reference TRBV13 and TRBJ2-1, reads AAGVIQSPRHLIKEKRETATLKCYPIPRHDTVYWYQQGPGQDPQFLISFYEKMQSDKGSIPDRFSAQQFSDYHSELNMSSLELGDSALYFCASSHRGGLMKEQFFGPGTRLTVL.

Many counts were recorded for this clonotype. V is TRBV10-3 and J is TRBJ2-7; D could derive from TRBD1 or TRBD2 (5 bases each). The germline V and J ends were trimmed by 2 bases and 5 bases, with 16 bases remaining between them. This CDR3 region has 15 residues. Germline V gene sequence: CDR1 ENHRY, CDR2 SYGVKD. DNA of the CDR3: TGTGCCATCAGTGAGGGCCAGTGGGGGAATCACGAGCAGTACTTC. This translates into CAISEGQWGNHEQYF.

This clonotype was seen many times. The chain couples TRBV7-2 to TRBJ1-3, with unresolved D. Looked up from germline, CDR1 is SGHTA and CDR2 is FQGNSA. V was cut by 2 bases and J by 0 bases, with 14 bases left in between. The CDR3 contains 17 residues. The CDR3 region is CASSLFVAARSGNTIYF. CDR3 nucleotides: TGTGCCAGCAGCTTATTCGTCGCCGCACGCTCTGGAAACACCATATATTTT. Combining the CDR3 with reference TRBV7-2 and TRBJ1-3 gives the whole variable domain GAGVSQSPSNKVTEKGKDVELRCDPISGHTALYWYRQSLGQGLEFLIYFQGNSAPDKSGLPSDRFSAERTGGSVSTLTIQRTQQEDSAVYLCASSLFVAARSGNTIYFGEGSWLTVV.

CDR3 protein: CASSVATSGTDTQYF. The CDR3 DNA sequence: TGTGCCAGCAGCGTAGCAACTAGCGGCACAGATACGCAGTATTTT. This chain connects TRBV9 to TRBJ2-3; 7 bases fit TRBD2. The CDR3 extends over 15 amino acids. Germline values: CDR1 SGDLS, CDR2 YYNGEE. V lost 0 bases, J lost 1 base, and 2 bases stayed unmatched.

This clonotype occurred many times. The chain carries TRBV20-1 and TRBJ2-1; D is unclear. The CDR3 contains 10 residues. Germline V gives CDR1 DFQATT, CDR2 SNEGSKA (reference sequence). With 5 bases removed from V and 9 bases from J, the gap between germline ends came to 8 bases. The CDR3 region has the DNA TGCAGTGCTTCTATGGTTGAGCAGTTCTTC. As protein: CSASMVEQFF.

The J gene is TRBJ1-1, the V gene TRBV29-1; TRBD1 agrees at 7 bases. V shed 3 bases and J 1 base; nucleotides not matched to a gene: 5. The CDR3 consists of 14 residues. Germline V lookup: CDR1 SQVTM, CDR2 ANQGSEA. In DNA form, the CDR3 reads TGCAGCGTTGAGTCCGGGACAGCGAACACTGAAGCTTTCTTT. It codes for CSVESGTANTEAFF.

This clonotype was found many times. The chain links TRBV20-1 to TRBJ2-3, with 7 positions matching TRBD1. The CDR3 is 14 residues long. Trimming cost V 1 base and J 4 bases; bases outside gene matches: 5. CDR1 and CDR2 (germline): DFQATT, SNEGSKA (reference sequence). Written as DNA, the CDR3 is TGCAGTGCTAGAGCCAAGACAGGGCCAGATACGCAGTATTTT. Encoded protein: CSARAKTGPDTQYF.

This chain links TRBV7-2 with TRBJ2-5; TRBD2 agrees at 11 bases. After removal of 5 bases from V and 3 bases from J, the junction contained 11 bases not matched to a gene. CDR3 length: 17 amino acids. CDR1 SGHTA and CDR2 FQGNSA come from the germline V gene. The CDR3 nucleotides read TGTGCCAGCAGCCCAGTTTTAATGGGACTAGCGGAAGAGACCCAGTACTTC. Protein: CASSPVLMGLAEETQYF.